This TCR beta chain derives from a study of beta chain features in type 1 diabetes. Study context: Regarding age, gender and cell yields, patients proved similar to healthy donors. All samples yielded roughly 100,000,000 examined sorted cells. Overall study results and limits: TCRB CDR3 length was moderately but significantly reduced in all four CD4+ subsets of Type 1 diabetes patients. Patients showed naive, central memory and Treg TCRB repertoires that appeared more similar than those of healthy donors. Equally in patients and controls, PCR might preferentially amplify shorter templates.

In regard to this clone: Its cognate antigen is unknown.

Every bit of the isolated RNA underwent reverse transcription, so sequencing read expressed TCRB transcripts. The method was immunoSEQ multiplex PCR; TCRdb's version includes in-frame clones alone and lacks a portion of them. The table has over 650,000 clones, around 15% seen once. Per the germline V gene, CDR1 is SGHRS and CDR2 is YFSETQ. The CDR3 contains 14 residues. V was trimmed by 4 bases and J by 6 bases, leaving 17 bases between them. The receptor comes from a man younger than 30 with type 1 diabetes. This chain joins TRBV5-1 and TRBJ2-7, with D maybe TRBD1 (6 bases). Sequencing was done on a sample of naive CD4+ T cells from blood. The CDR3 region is CASSPTTGALEQYF. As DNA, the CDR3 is TGCGCCAGCAGCCCAACGACAGGTGCCCTCGAGCAGTACTTC.